This TCR beta chain emerged from a study of blood T cell repertoires in COVID-19. Patients in Seattle were enrolled during active infection, then followed longitudinally. This CDR3 is built from 16 residues. The germline V gene encodes CDR1 SGHRS and CDR2 YFSETQ. V shed 4 bases and J 4 bases; nucleotides not matched to a gene: 9. TCRdb's copy holds only in-frame clones and misses some; the assay was immunoSEQ multiplex PCR. The sample lists some 450,000 clones; 70% to 90% were seen once. Sequenced input: peripheral blood. The chain has TRBV5-1 and TRBJ2-3; 10 bases are a match to TRBD2. This clonotype was obtained from a woman in her fifties or sixties with COVID-19, enrolled during active disease. CDR3 nucleotide sequence: TGCGCCAGCAGCCCCCGGGAGCGGGGGGGCGCAGATACGCAGTATTTT. Protein: CASSPRERGGADTQYF.